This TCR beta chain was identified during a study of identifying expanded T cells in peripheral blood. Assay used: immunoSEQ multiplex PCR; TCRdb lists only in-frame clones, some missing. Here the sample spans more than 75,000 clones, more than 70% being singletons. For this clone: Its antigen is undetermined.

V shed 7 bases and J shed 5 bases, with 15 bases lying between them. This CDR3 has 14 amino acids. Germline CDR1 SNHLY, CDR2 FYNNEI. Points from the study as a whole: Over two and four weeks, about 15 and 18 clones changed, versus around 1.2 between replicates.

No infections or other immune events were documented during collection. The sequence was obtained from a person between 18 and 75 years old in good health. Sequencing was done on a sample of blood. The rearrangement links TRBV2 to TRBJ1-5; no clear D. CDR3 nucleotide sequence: TGTGCCAGCAAACCAGGAAAGCAGGATCAGCCCCAGCATTTT. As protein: CASKPGKQDQPQHF.